One and the same sample provided the 27 T cell receptor beta chains below, sequenced in a study of T-cell memory formation after mild COVID-19. TCRdb ran MiXCR on the 5' RACE reads and lists one entry per CDR3 protein. Of fewer than 200,000 distinct CDR3 sequences in the sample, about 21% were seen once. Sequenced material: PBMCs or a T cell subset sorted from them (not recorded which). These receptors all come from an adult woman who had mild COVID-19 (a few samples of this study predate the infection). Cell type and time point are not known.

The chain combines TRBV7-2 with TRBJ2-5; weak D call: TRBD1 (6 bases). Germline V gene sequence: CDR1 SGHTA, CDR2 FQGNSA. This CDR3 has 15 amino acids. V lost 1 base and J lost 5, with 14 bases in between. CDR3 loop: CASSLEGGYGETQYF. The CDR3 DNA is TGTGCCAGCAGCTTAGAAGGGGGATACGGGGAGACCCAGTACTTC.

The chain combines TRBV19 with TRBJ1-5; D is perhaps TRBD1 (6 bases). CDR3 size: 13 residues. In germline, CDR1 is LNHDA, CDR2 SQIVND (reference sequence). V was pared by 4 bases and J by 5 bases, with 9 bases between. CDR3: CASSTGEDQPQHF. The CDR3 bases are TGTGCCAGTAGTACAGGGGAGGATCAGCCCCAGCATTTT. The whole variable domain, filled in from reference TRBV19 and TRBJ1-5, reads DGGITQSPKYLFRKEGQNVTLSCEQNLNHDAMYWYRQDPGQGLRLIYYSQIVNDFQKGDIAEGYSVSREKKESFPLTVTSAQKNPTAFYLCASSTGEDQPQHFGDGTRLSIL.

V usage is TRBV12-3 or TRBV12-4 and J usage is TRBJ1-5; no firm D call. Trimming stripped 3 bases from V and 5 bases from J, with 8 bases between. The CDR3 covers 13 residues. The CDR3 nucleotides read TGTGCCAGCAGTTTGGGAGCCTATCAGCCCCAGCATTTT. This encodes CASSLGAYQPQHF.

This clonotype was found a few times. The rearrangement uses TRBV12-3 or TRBV12-4 and TRBJ2-2; 11 bases are shared with TRBD2. The J segment lost 5 bases and the V segment lost 5 bases, leaving 7 bases of the junction unmatched. The CDR3 runs to 16 residues. CDR3 sequence (DNA): TGTGCCAGCAGTCTTGATAGCGGGGGGGATACCGGGGAGCTGTTTTTT. Protein: CASSLDSGGDTGELFF.

The chain couples TRBV7-2 to TRBJ2-1; no firm D call. From germline, CDR1 is SGHTA and CDR2 FQGNSA. The V end lost 1 base, the J end lost 9 bases, and 13 bases lay between the germline ends. The CDR3 contains 14 residues. CDR3 loop: CASSLDLSVAEQFF. CDR3 bases: TGTGCCAGCAGCTTAGATCTTAGTGTGGCTGAGCAGTTCTTC.

The V call is TRBV25-1, the J call TRBJ1-1; 7 nucleotides match TRBD1. The CDR3 has 15 amino acids. The V gene end was trimmed by 3 bases and the J gene end by 5 bases; junction bases not matched to a gene: 9. From germline, CDR1 is MGHDK and CDR2 SYGVNS. CDR3 coding DNA: TGTGCCAGCAGTGATTCGAGGGACAGCGATACTGAAGCTTTCTTT. It encodes CASSDSRDSDTEAFF.

This clonotype showed up just a few times. The chain joins TRBV29-1 to TRBJ1-2, with TRBD1 matching over 7 bases. The V gene's germline CDR1 is SQVTM and CDR2 ANQGSEA. The CDR3 is 14 residues long. V lost 6 bases to trimming and J lost 2 bases; unmatched junction nucleotides: 9. DNA of the CDR3: TGCAGCGTCCGAGGACAGGCAGCCAACTATGGCTACACCTTC. It codes for CSVRGQAANYGYTF.

Here the CDR3 DNA reads TGTGCCAGCAGCTCCGATGAGGCTAGCGGGTACACAGATACGCAGTATTTT. Its protein product is CASSSDEASGYTDTQYF. The chain employs TRBV7-9 and TRBJ2-3, with TRBD2 matching 8 bases. The CDR3 extends over 17 amino acids. Germline lookup yields CDR1 SEHNR and CDR2 FQNEAQ (reference sequence). V shed 4 bases and J 2 bases; nucleotides not matched to a gene: 11.

The chain uses TRBV12-3 or TRBV12-4 and TRBJ1-2; D gene unclear. CDR3 length: 16 amino acids. V was clipped by 6 bases and J by 3 bases, with 20 bases between them. This chain's CDR3 is CASSVLGLEGDYGYTF. The CDR3 region has the DNA TGTGCCAGCAGCGTCCTCGGGTTAGAGGGTGACTATGGCTACACCTTC.

This chain connects TRBV25-1 to TRBJ1-2; a possible D gene is TRBD1 (6 bases). The CDR3 runs to 14 residues. V was clipped by 2 bases and J by 6 bases, with 13 bases between them. CDR1 is MGHDK and CDR2 is SYGVNS in the germline V gene. DNA for the CDR3: TGTGCCAGCAGTGAACAACAGGGATGGAATGGCTACACCTTC. Translation: CASSEQQGWNGYTF.

The V gene is TRBV11-2, the J gene TRBJ2-2, with TRBD2 identical over 9 bases. Germline V lookup: CDR1 SGHAT, CDR2 FQNNGV. The V gene end was trimmed by 4 bases and the J gene end by 4 bases; junction bases not matched to a gene: 10. The CDR3 has 17 amino acids. The CDR3 sequence: CASSSYPTSGVTGELFF. The CDR3 region has the DNA TGTGCCAGCAGCTCATATCCGACTAGCGGAGTCACCGGGGAGCTGTTTTTT. Drawing the rest from reference TRBV11-2 and TRBJ2-2, the complete variable domain is EAGVAQSPRYKIIEKRQSVAFWCNPISGHATLYWYQQILGQGPKLLIQFQNNGVVDDSQLPKDRFSAERLKGVDSTLKIQPAKLEDSAVYLCASSSYPTSGVTGELFFGEGSRLTVL.

This clonotype has only a few counts. This chain connects TRBV7-9 to TRBJ2-5; maybe TRBD2 (5 bases). Germline-derived CDR1 and CDR2 are SEHNR and FQNEAQ (reference sequence). The ends were cut back, 4 bases at V and 5 bases at J, with 14 bases in the middle. The CDR3 is 14 residues long. The chain's CDR3 is CASSSWGDAETQYF. CDR3 in DNA: TGTGCCAGCAGCTCTTGGGGAGATGCGGAGACCCAGTACTTC.

This clonotype was seen more than once but under ten times. This chain joins TRBV5-1 and TRBJ1-1, with D unresolved. Germline V CDR1 and CDR2: SGHRS, YFSETQ. This CDR3 comprises 15 residues. Trimming left V 0 bases short and J 5 bases short, with 14 bases between. The CDR3 loop is CASSLAMNGLTEAFF. In DNA form, the CDR3 reads TGCGCCAGCAGCTTGGCCATGAACGGGTTAACTGAAGCTTTCTTT.

CDR3 nucleotides: TGTGCCAGTAGTCCTCACCCGCTAGCGGGACGCTACGAGCAGTACTTC. This codes for CASSPHPLAGRYEQYF. V and J are TRBV19 and TRBJ2-7; 9 bases align to TRBD2. Trimming removed 5 bases from V and 3 bases from J; junction bases left unmatched: 11. Per germline, CDR1 LNHDA and CDR2 SQIVND (reference sequence). The CDR3 loop spans 16 amino acids.

The chain couples TRBV20-1 to TRBJ2-1; tentatively, D is TRBD1 or TRBD2 (6 bases each). V gave up 2 bases and J gave up 4 bases, with 9 bases separating them. The V gene's germline CDR1 is DFQATT and CDR2 SNEGSKA (reference sequence). The CDR3 covers 13 residues. CDR3 sequence: CSARWGAYNEQFF. The CDR3 DNA sequence: TGCAGTGCTAGATGGGGGGCTTACAATGAGCAGTTCTTC.

This clonotype occurred a few times. This chain joins TRBV16 and TRBJ1-2; possibly TRBD1 for D (5 bases). Per germline, CDR1 KGHSY and CDR2 FQNENV. V lost 0 bases to trimming and J lost 0 bases, with 14 bases between them. The CDR3 runs to 17 residues. Here the CDR3 reads CASSQSRGGSPNYGYTF. CDR3 DNA: TGTGCCAGCAGCCAATCGCGGGGCGGTTCCCCTAACTATGGCTACACCTTC.

This clonotype has just a few counts. The chain uses TRBV5-1 and TRBJ2-3; 10 bases agree with TRBD1. The V gene's germline CDR1 is SGHRS and CDR2 YFSETQ. After removal of 2 bases from V and 0 bases from J, the junction contained 3 bases not matched to a gene. This CDR3 has 16 residues. The DNA of the CDR3 is TGCGCCAGCAGCTTTGGACAGGGGGATAGCACAGATACGCAGTATTTT. It translates to CASSFGQGDSTDTQYF.

CDR3 residues: CACVIGTGNTEAFF. The CDR3, as DNA: TGTGCCTGCGTGATCGGGACAGGGAACACTGAAGCTTTCTTT. This sequence joins TRBV30 and TRBJ1-1; 8 positions agree with TRBD1. Unmatched junction bases numbered 7, after V lost 6 bases and J lost 1 base. The CDR3 totals 14 residues. Germline CDR1 reads GTSNPN; CDR2 reads SVGIG (reference sequence).

This rearrangement joins TRBV7-9 to TRBJ2-3, with D possibly matching TRBD2 (6 bases). V gave up 4 bases and J gave up 6 bases, with 17 bases separating them. Germline V gene data show CDR1 as SEHNR and CDR2 as FQNEAQ (reference sequence). The CDR3 consists of 15 residues. The CDR3 protein is CASSSRDAGRDTQYF. In DNA form, the CDR3 reads TGTGCCAGCAGCTCCCGGGACGCGGGAAGGGATACGCAGTATTTT.

CDR3 bases: TGTGCCAGCAGTTCCGCTCCAGGGTATGGCACTGAAGCTTTCTTT. Protein sequence: CASSSAPGYGTEAFF. This chain links TRBV27 with TRBJ1-1; a possible D gene is TRBD1 (5 bases). The CDR3 covers 15 residues. Trimming left V 4 bases short and J 4 bases short, with 16 bases between. Germline CDR1 and CDR2: MNHEY and SMNVEV (reference sequence).

This clonotype appeared a few times. J is TRBJ2-7 and V is TRBV24-1, with D perhaps TRBD1 (6 bases). Germline loops: CDR1 KGHDR, CDR2 SFDVKD. The CDR3 has 12 residues. Trimming cost V 3 bases and J 7 bases, with 9 bases left between them. As DNA, the CDR3 is TGTGCCACCAGTGATACAGGGAAAGAGCAGTACTTC. Translation gives CATSDTGKEQYF.

The genes are TRBV7-9 and TRBJ2-7; D is perhaps TRBD1 or TRBD2 (5 bases each). CDR3 size: 13 residues. Germline V CDR1 and CDR2: SEHNR, FQNEAQ (reference sequence). Trimming pared 5 bases from V and 4 bases from J, leaving 12 bases between. CDR3 sequence reads: CASSINGGYEQYF. CDR3 in DNA: TGTGCCAGCAGCATAAATGGGGGTTACGAGCAGTACTTC. Together with reference TRBV7-9 and TRBJ2-7, the CDR3 gives the full variable domain: DTGVSQNPRHKITKRGQNVTFRCDPISEHNRLYWYRQTLGQGPEFLTYFQNEAQLEKSRLLSDRFSAERPKGSFSTLEIQRTEQGDSAMYLCASSINGGYEQYFGPGTRLTVT.

This clonotype was detected a few times. The chain is built from TRBV11-2 and TRBJ2-4; D might be TRBD1 (5 bases). V dropped 6 bases and J dropped 8 bases, with 14 bases sitting between them. The germline V gene has CDR1 SGHAT and CDR2 FQNNGV. CDR3 length: 13 residues. CDR3 sequence: CASRAPGYDIQYF. CDR3 nucleotide sequence: TGTGCCAGCAGGGCCCCAGGGTACGACATTCAGTACTTC. Supplemented by reference TRBV11-2 and TRBJ2-4, the full variable domain reads EAGVAQSPRYKIIEKRQSVAFWCNPISGHATLYWYQQILGQGPKLLIQFQNNGVVDDSQLPKDRFSAERLKGVDSTLKIQPAKLEDSAVYLCASRAPGYDIQYFGAGTRLSVL.

This clonotype came up a few times. This chain links TRBV6-5 with TRBJ2-7; TRBD1 matches 7 bases. CDR1 is MNHEY and CDR2 is SVGAGI in the germline V gene. The CDR3 has 14 amino acids. Trimming cost V 6 bases and J 0 bases; bases outside gene matches: 5. This CDR3 is CASRGTVPSYEQYF. The CDR3 coding sequence is TGTGCCAGCAGGGGGACAGTTCCCTCCTACGAGCAGTACTTC.

This clonotype has a handful of counts. CDR3 residues: CASSRNGGVDTEAFF. Written as DNA, the CDR3 is TGCGCCAGCAGCCGCAACGGGGGGGTGGACACTGAAGCTTTCTTT. V and J are TRBV5-1 and TRBJ1-1; D might be TRBD1 (5 bases). There are 15 residues in the CDR3. CDR1 is SGHRS, CDR2 YFSETQ, per germline. V gave up 4 bases and J gave up 3 bases, with 16 bases separating them.

This clonotype was observed a handful of times. V and J are TRBV11-2 and TRBJ2-5, with TRBD2 matching 8 bases. The trim removed 2 bases at V and 7 bases at J, leaving 9 bases unmatched. The CDR3 runs to 15 residues. The germline V gene encodes CDR1 SGHAT and CDR2 FQNNGV. The CDR3 nucleotides are TGTGCCAGCAGCTTAACGGGGGGGCTACTAGGGACCCAGTACTTC. Amino acid sequence: CASSLTGGLLGTQYF.

The rearrangement uses TRBV4-1 and TRBJ2-1, with 13 bases matching TRBD2. After removal of 4 bases from V and 8 bases from J, the junction contained 5 bases not matched to a gene. The CDR3 is made up of 15 amino acids. Germline CDR1 and CDR2: MGHRA and YSYEKL. CDR3 coding DNA: TGCGCCAGCAGCCGAACTAGCGGGGGGGCGGATGAGCAGTTCTTC. Its protein product is CASSRTSGGADEQFF.